This passage covers 14 T cell receptor beta chains from one sample sequenced in a study of blood T cell repertoires in COVID-19. Assay used: immunoSEQ multiplex PCR; TCRdb lists only in-frame clones, some missing. The sample lists some 200,000 clones, about 70% occurring once. The sample taken for sequencing was peripheral blood. The receptors here all came from a woman aged 45-59 years with active or convalescent COVID-19.

This clone appeared a few times. The chain links TRBV19 to TRBJ1-5; the match to TRBD1 covers 7 bases. This CDR3 comprises 15 residues. Trimming cost V 5 bases and J 0 bases; bases outside gene matches: 4. Looked up from germline, CDR1 is LNHDA and CDR2 is SQIVND (reference sequence). The CDR3 sequence is CASSRGTDSNQPQHF. DNA for the CDR3: TGTGCCAGTAGTCGCGGGACAGATAGCAATCAGCCCCAGCATTTT.

The chain has TRBV7-3 and TRBJ1-1; a weak D match, TRBD1 (5 bases). Germline V CDR1 and CDR2: SGHTA, FQGTGA. V shed 5 bases and J shed 11 bases, with 18 bases lying between them. There are 13 residues in the CDR3. The DNA for the CDR3 is TGTGCCAGCAGCCCAACCCTGGAAGGGGTGGCTTTCTTT. This sequence encodes CASSPTLEGVAFF. The full variable domain, completed using reference TRBV7-3 and TRBJ1-1, is GAGVSQTPSNKVTEKGKYVELRCDPISGHTALYWYRQSLGQGPEFLIYFQGTGAADDSGLPNDRFFAVRPEGSVSTLKIQRTERGDSAVYLCASSPTLEGVAFFGQGTRLTVV.

The rearrangement joins TRBV24-1 to TRBJ2-5; perhaps TRBD1 as D (5 bases). Deletions cut 1 base from V and 1 base from J, with 21 bases between. The germline CDR1 and CDR2 sequences are KGHDR and SFDVKD. CDR3 length: 19 residues. DNA for the CDR3: TGTGCCACCAGTGATTTAAGGGGCGATGGGCCTCCACCCCAAGAGACCCAGTACTTC. This translates into CATSDLRGDGPPPQETQYF.

This clone came up a few times. The rearrangement uses TRBV7-3 and TRBJ2-3; TRBD1 agrees at 7 bases. V shed 5 bases and J 1 base; nucleotides not matched to a gene: 6. Looked up from germline, CDR1 is SGHTA and CDR2 is FQGTGA. The CDR3 is 15 residues long. The CDR3 loop reads CASSPQGQGTDTQYF. CDR3 DNA: TGTGCCAGCAGCCCCCAAGGACAGGGCACAGATACGCAGTATTTT. The full variable domain, with the rest looked up from reference TRBV7-3 and TRBJ2-3, is GAGVSQTPSNKVTEKGKYVELRCDPISGHTALYWYRQSLGQGPEFLIYFQGTGAADDSGLPNDRFFAVRPEGSVSTLKIQRTERGDSAVYLCASSPQGQGTDTQYFGPGTRLTVL.

J is TRBJ2-1 and V is TRBV7-2; TRBD2 is a possible D gene (5 bases). Germline CDR1 reads SGHTA; CDR2 reads FQGNSA. V was trimmed by 5 bases and J by 9 bases, leaving 17 bases between them. The CDR3 contains 14 residues. The CDR3 nucleotides read TGTGCCAGCAGCAAGAGGGTAGGAAAAGGTGAGCAGTTCTTC. Residues: CASSKRVGKGEQFF. The entire variable domain, with the rest obtained from reference TRBV7-2 and TRBJ2-1, is as follows: GAGVSQSPSNKVTEKGKDVELRCDPISGHTALYWYRQSLGQGLEFLIYFQGNSAPDKSGLPSDRFSAERTGGSVSTLTIQRTQQEDSAVYLCASSKRVGKGEQFFGPGTRLTVL.

The chain has TRBV19 and TRBJ1-1, with 7 bases identical to TRBD1. V dropped 6 bases and J dropped 1; count of bases not matched to a gene: 5. CDR1 is LNHDA, CDR2 SQIVND, per germline (reference sequence). This CDR3 contains 14 residues. The CDR3 coding sequence is TGTGCCAGTAGCCCGACAGGGCGGAACACTGAAGCTTTCTTT. Its translation is CASSPTGRNTEAFF.

The chain uses TRBV3-1 (or the pseudogene TRBV3-2) and TRBJ2-7; 9 nucleotides line up with TRBD2. Germline assignment: CDR1 LGHDT and CDR2 YNNKEL (reference sequence). The CDR3 has 15 residues. With 4 bases clipped from V and 3 bases from J, the junction kept 7 bases outside the gene matches. The CDR3 here is CASSPATSGFYEQYF. The CDR3 bases are TGTGCCAGCAGCCCTGCGACTAGCGGCTTCTACGAGCAGTACTTC.

The chain is built from TRBV2 and TRBJ1-1; D ambiguous. Germline assignment: CDR1 SNHLY and CDR2 FYNNEI. Deletions cut 3 bases from V and 10 bases from J, with 9 bases between. The CDR3 loop spans 11 amino acids. The CDR3 reads CASSDTSRAFF. Written as DNA, the CDR3 is TGTGCCAGCAGTGACACCTCGAGAGCTTTCTTT. Drawing the rest from reference TRBV2 and TRBJ1-1, the complete variable domain is EPEVTQTPSHQVTQMGQEVILRCVPISNHLYFYWYRQILGQKVEFLVSFYNNEISEKSEIFDDQFSVERPDGSNFTLKIRSTKLEDSAMYFCASSDTSRAFFGQGTRLTVV.

This clone was seen a single time. V gene TRBV7-9 combines with J gene TRBJ1-5, with 7 positions matching TRBD1. J gave up 7 bases and V 1 base, and 4 bases lay outside the gene matches. Germline V gene lookup returns CDR1 SEHNR and CDR2 FQNEAQ (reference sequence). The CDR3 extends over 14 amino acids. This CDR3 is CASSLGGQDQPQHF. The CDR3 DNA reads as TGTGCCAGCAGCTTAGGTGGACAGGACCAGCCCCAGCATTTT.

This chain connects TRBV30 to TRBJ1-5; D possibly corresponds to TRBD1 (6 bases). The germline V gene encodes CDR1 GTSNPN and CDR2 SVGIG (reference sequence). Trimming stripped 3 bases from V and 5 bases from J, with 14 bases between. The CDR3 contains 14 residues. The CDR3 reads CAWSRGNRDQPQHF. CDR3 coding DNA: TGTGCCTGGAGCCGAGGAAACAGGGATCAGCCCCAGCATTTT.

This clone has just one count. The rearrangement uses TRBV19 and TRBJ1-4; D gene uncertain. The CDR3 is made up of 15 amino acids. V lost 5 bases to trimming and J lost 4 bases, with 14 bases between them. Germline lookup yields CDR1 LNHDA and CDR2 SQIVND (reference sequence). The CDR3 nucleotides are TGTGCCAGTAGTTTTACCGGGAGCCTTAATGAAAAACTGTTTTTT. This sequence encodes CASSFTGSLNEKLFF.

This chain links TRBV4-1 with TRBJ2-3; TRBD2 aligns across 14 bases. The junction had 3 bases not matched to a gene; V was cut back by 3 bases and J by 4 bases. The CDR3 totals 16 residues. The V gene's germline CDR1 is MGHRA and CDR2 YSYEKL. CDR3 nucleotide sequence: TGCGCCAGCAGCCAGGGACTAGCGGGGGTGTCAGATACGCAGTATTTT. Protein product: CASSQGLAGVSDTQYF.

The chain employs TRBV4-2 and TRBJ2-2; a possible D gene is TRBD2 (5 bases). CDR1 and CDR2 from the germline V gene are LGHNA and YNFKEQ. The CDR3 is 14 amino acids. Trimming left V 4 bases short and J 3 bases short, with 9 bases between. The CDR3: CASSLMGDTGELFF. The CDR3, as DNA: TGTGCCAGCAGCCTAATGGGAGACACCGGGGAGCTGTTTTTT.

CDR3 coding DNA: TGCGCCAGCAGCCAGGGACGGGGGACTAGCGGAGGGATCACAGATACGCAGTATTTT. This encodes CASSQGRGTSGGITDTQYF. V is TRBV4-3 and J is TRBJ2-3; the match to TRBD2 covers 11 bases. Germline-derived CDR1 and CDR2 are LGHNA and YSLEER. The CDR3 is 19 residues long. The J segment lost 2 bases and the V segment lost 3 bases, leaving 13 bases of the junction unmatched.